The 21 T cell receptor beta chains presented below share a single source sample, sequenced in a study of shared clonotypes between healthy human individuals. Measured with immunoSEQ multiplex PCR; TCRdb has only the in-frame clones, and not every one. The table has over a million clones, around 76% seen once. What was sequenced was memory CD4+ T cells sorted from blood. Subset given: CD45RA-negative fraction. The receptor set was obtained from a man between 18 and 35 years old in good health.

In its sample, this clone was seen a few times. The rearrangement joins TRBV19 to TRBJ1-5; 12 nucleotides match TRBD1. CDR3 length: 16 amino acids. The germline CDR1 and CDR2 sequences are LNHDA and SQIVND (reference sequence). The J segment lost 11 bases and the V segment lost 11 bases, leaving 19 bases of the junction unmatched. The CDR3 spells CAGGPIGTGGVETQHF. As DNA, the CDR3 is TGTGCCGGGGGGCCTATTGGGACAGGGGGCGTTGAGACCCAGCATTTT.

This chain connects TRBV5-4 to TRBJ1-1; 7 bases align to TRBD1. The ends lost 2 bases at V and 8 bases at J; junction bases unmatched: 12. There are 15 residues in the CDR3. The V gene's germline CDR1 is SGHNT and CDR2 YYREEE (reference sequence). In DNA form, the CDR3 reads TGTGCCAGCAGCTTTACCGGGACAGTACCCAAGGAAGCTTTCTTT. It codes for CASSFTGTVPKEAFF.

The chain joins TRBV6-6 to TRBJ1-1; D is perhaps TRBD1 (6 bases). Trimming removed 7 bases from V and 5 bases from J, with 14 bases in between. The CDR3 extends over 13 amino acids. Germline loops: CDR1 MNHNY, CDR2 SVGAGI (reference sequence). CDR3 DNA sequence: TGTGCCAGCACCCCTGGGGGCTCGACTGAAGCTTTCTTT. Protein product: CASTPGGSTEAFF.

The chain links TRBV6-1 to TRBJ1-6; 9 positions agree with TRBD1. The germline CDR1 and CDR2 sequences are MNHNS and SASEGT. This CDR3 spans 16 amino acids. The junction had 7 bases not matched to a gene; V was cut back by 0 bases and J by 10 bases. The DNA for the CDR3 is TGTGCCAGCAGTGAAGCTGGACAGGGGATTGGCTCACCCCTCCACTTT. Translated: CASSEAGQGIGSPLHF.

This clone was counted a few times. The chain couples TRBV10-1 to TRBJ2-3, with D possibly TRBD2 on 6 matching bases. CDR3 length: 16 residues. V was trimmed by 4 bases and J by 2 bases, leaving 16 bases between them. Germline V gene lookup returns CDR1 WNHNN and CDR2 SYGVQD (reference sequence). The DNA of the CDR3 is TGCGCCAGCAGTGGTAGTCGGGGGTTATCCACAGATACGCAGTATTTT. Its protein is CASSGSRGLSTDTQYF.

The gene calls are TRBV7-9 and TRBJ2-7; TRBD2 might be the D (5 bases). The CDR3 runs to 11 residues. V lost 8 bases to trimming and J lost 1 base, with 6 bases between them. Per the germline V gene, CDR1 is SEHNR and CDR2 is FQNEAQ (reference sequence). CDR3 loop: CASGGSYEQYF. The CDR3 DNA is TGTGCCAGCGGAGGTTCCTACGAGCAGTACTTC.

This sequence joins TRBV19 and TRBJ2-1; a weak D match, TRBD1 (7 bases). Trimming cost V 3 bases and J 6 bases, with 24 bases left between them. The CDR3 covers 18 residues. The V gene's germline CDR1 is LNHDA and CDR2 SQIVND (reference sequence). The CDR3 DNA follows: TGTGCCAGTAGTATGAGAGGAGAGGCGACAGGGAGGCGCAATGAGCAGTTCTTC. Its translation: CASSMRGEATGRRNEQFF.

Only one count was recorded for this clone. This CDR3 reads CATSREGGASGRIAHNYEQYF. CDR3 coding DNA: TGTGCCACCAGCAGAGAGGGTGGGGCTAGCGGGAGAATAGCCCACAACTACGAGCAGTACTTC. The chain combines TRBV15 with TRBJ2-7, with 10 positions matching TRBD2. Germline V gene data show CDR1 as LNHNV and CDR2 as YYDKDF (reference sequence). V lost 0 bases, J lost 3 bases, and 20 bases stayed unmatched. The CDR3 has 21 amino acids.

This chain connects TRBV27 to TRBJ1-5, with D possibly being TRBD1 (5 bases). The CDR3 is made up of 16 amino acids. The germline CDR1 and CDR2 sequences are MNHEY and SMNVEV (reference sequence). Trimming took 4 bases from V and 2 from J, leaving 15 bases between them. The CDR3 is CASSSSGTHRNQPQHF. The CDR3, as DNA: TGTGCCAGCAGTTCTTCAGGGACCCATCGCAATCAGCCCCAGCATTTT.

This clone showed up just once. The V and J genes are TRBV5-1 and TRBJ1-4; D gene uncertain. Trimming removed 4 bases at V and 5 bases at J, with 12 bases between. CDR1 is SGHRS, CDR2 YFSETQ, per germline. The length of the CDR3 is 14 residues. The CDR3 loop is CASSIPDGNEKLFF. In DNA form, the CDR3 reads TGCGCCAGCAGCATTCCGGACGGGAATGAAAAACTGTTTTTT.

V is TRBV7-9 and J is TRBJ1-5; 9 nucleotides agree with TRBD1. The germline gives CDR1 SEHNR, CDR2 FQNEAQ (reference sequence). Losses at the gene ends were 5 bases for V and 2 bases for J; bases not matched to a gene: 10. The CDR3 has 17 residues. CDR3 DNA: TGTGCCAGCAGCGCCGGGACAGGGAGTCGAGGCAATCAGCCCCAGCATTTT. This encodes CASSAGTGSRGNQPQHF.

J is TRBJ2-2 and V is TRBV7-3; D is unresolved. Germline CDR1 reads SGHTA; CDR2 reads FQGTGA. This CDR3 has 13 residues. Trimming removed 2 bases from V and 6 bases from J, with 7 bases in between. This CDR3 is CASSLSQAGELFF. CDR3 sequence (DNA): TGTGCCAGCAGCTTATCGCAGGCCGGGGAGCTGTTTTTT.

The chain joins TRBV28 to TRBJ1-5; no clear D gene. Trimming took off 2 bases at V and 7 bases at J, with 12 bases between the two ends. The germline gives CDR1 MDHEN, CDR2 SYDVKM. The CDR3 has 14 amino acids. The CDR3 region has the DNA TGTGCCAGCAGTTTACTTGTGGGAGGCCAGCCCCAGCATTTT. Its protein product is CASSLLVGGQPQHF.

V and J are TRBV7-8 and TRBJ1-2; D ambiguous. Trimming took off 5 bases at V and 8 bases at J, with 15 bases between the two ends. The CDR3 loop spans 13 amino acids. From germline, CDR1 is SGHVS and CDR2 FQNEAQ. The CDR3 sequence: CASSLLVGRGYTF. The CDR3 DNA reads TGTGCCAGCAGCCTTCTGGTTGGGCGGGGCTACACCTTC.

The rearrangement uses TRBV15 and TRBJ2-1; 15 bases map to TRBD2. The germline gives CDR1 LNHNV, CDR2 YYDKDF (reference sequence). Unmatched junction bases numbered 7, after V lost 0 bases and J lost 10 bases. The CDR3 loop spans 17 amino acids. CDR3 nucleotides: TGTGCCACCAGCAGAGAGCCAGAAGGACTAGCGGGGGGGGAGCAGTTCTTC. Amino acid sequence: CATSREPEGLAGGEQFF.

The genes are TRBV11-2 and TRBJ1-3; no firm D call. Germline V lookup: CDR1 SGHAT, CDR2 FQNNGV. The length of the CDR3 is 13 residues. The germline V and J ends were trimmed by 3 bases and 4 bases, with 7 bases remaining between them. CDR3 in amino acids: CASSLSGGNTIYF. CDR3 DNA: TGTGCCAGCAGCTTGTCGGGGGGAAACACCATATATTTT.

Regarding this clone: Other nucleotide sequences from this sample produce the same CDR3. The chain is built from TRBV5-5 and TRBJ1-1; D call uncertain. This CDR3 has 14 amino acids. The germline CDR1 and CDR2 sequences are SGHKS and YYEKEE (reference sequence). Trimming pared 0 bases from V and 1 base from J, leaving 7 bases between. In nucleotides, the CDR3 is TGTGCCAGCAGCTTGGCCCCCAAGAACACTGAAGCTTTCTTT. Protein product: CASSLAPKNTEAFF. The entire variable domain, with the rest obtained from reference TRBV5-5 and TRBJ1-1, is as follows: DAGVTQSPTHLIKTRGQQVTLRCSPISGHKSVSWYQQVLGQGPQFIFQYYEKEERGRGNFPDRFSARQFPNYSSELNVNALLLGDSALYLCASSLAPKNTEAFFGQGTRLTVV.

This chain uses TRBV7-9 with TRBJ1-1; D remains unclear. Germline CDR1 and CDR2: SEHNR and FQNEAQ (reference sequence). CDR3 size: 13 residues. V was trimmed by 6 bases and J by 5 bases, leaving 13 bases between them. The chain's CDR3 is CASRLFGDTEAFF. Written as DNA, the CDR3 is TGTGCCAGCAGGTTATTTGGGGATACTGAAGCTTTCTTT.

This clone was seen only a few times. Other nucleotide sequences in the sample specify the same CDR3. CDR3 DNA sequence: TGTGCCAGCTCACCGGGGGGTGGACAGCCCCAGCATTTT. Its translation: CASSPGGGQPQHF. The J gene is TRBJ1-5, the V gene TRBV18; a possible D gene is TRBD1 (5 bases). CDR1 and CDR2 (germline): KGHSH, LQKENI. This CDR3 has 13 residues. V was trimmed by 3 bases and J by 7 bases, leaving 10 bases between them.

V usage is TRBV5-4 and J usage is TRBJ2-5; 7 bases are a match to TRBD2. The trim removed 3 bases at V and 5 bases at J, leaving 7 bases unmatched. This CDR3 has 14 amino acids. Germline V gene lookup returns CDR1 SGHNT and CDR2 YYREEE (reference sequence). In nucleotides, the CDR3 is TGTGCCAGCAGCTCGGGAGGAAATCGGGAGACCCAGTACTTC. This codes for CASSSGGNRETQYF.

The rearrangement uses TRBV19 and TRBJ1-4, with no clear D. Germline CDR1 and CDR2: LNHDA and SQIVND (reference sequence). V gave up 3 bases and J gave up 5 bases, with 13 bases separating them. The CDR3 extends over 15 amino acids. The CDR3 DNA sequence: TGTGCCAGTAGTATCCTGGCAGCGGAAAATGAAAAACTGTTTTTT. Translation gives CASSILAAENEKLFF.